The next 5 T cell receptor beta chains were all read from a single sample in a study of shared clonotypes between healthy human individuals. Naive CD8 cells lacked CD45RO and underwent positive selection for CCR7, leaving out terminally differentiated effector memory CD45RA+ cells. Only in-frame clones appear in the TCRdb table, and some are missing; sequencing was by immunoSEQ multiplex PCR. The repertoire holds fewer than 850,000 clones, with just over 95% as singletons. Sequencing used naive CD8+ T cells sorted from blood. The receptor set was obtained from a man aged 30 to 39 in good health.

V gene TRBV6-1 combines with J gene TRBJ2-2, with D perhaps matching TRBD1 (5 bases). Germline CDR1 MNHNS, CDR2 SASEGT. The ends were cut back, 2 bases at V and 5 bases at J, with 21 bases in the middle. The CDR3 loop spans 18 amino acids. For the CDR3, the DNA is TGTGCCAGCAGTGAAAGGACATATAGTTTCCTCAAAACCGGGGAGCTGTTTTTT. Protein: CASSERTYSFLKTGELFF.

With regard to this clone: Other DNA sequences from this sample encode an identical CDR3 as well. V gene TRBV7-9 combines with J gene TRBJ2-1; TRBD1 aligns across 10 bases. V lost 5 bases, J lost 7 bases, and 8 bases stayed unmatched. CDR1 and CDR2 from the germline V gene are SEHNR and FQNEAQ (reference sequence). This CDR3 region has 15 residues. The CDR3 spells CASSPRQGAGNEQFF. CDR3 nucleotides: TGTGCCAGCAGCCCAAGACAGGGGGCAGGGAATGAGCAGTTCTTC.

V is TRBV28 and J is TRBJ2-7; TRBD2 agrees at 9 bases. The germline V gene encodes CDR1 MDHEN and CDR2 SYDVKM. J was trimmed by 4 bases and V by 2 bases; bases with no gene match: 12. The CDR3 has 17 amino acids. CDR3 in DNA: TGTGCCAGCAGTTTACCCCACGCTGCGGGACTAGCTTACGAGCAGTACTTC. It translates to CASSLPHAAGLAYEQYF.

The CDR3 bases are TGCGCCAGCAGCTTGGGGGGGACTAGCGATAACTCCTACAATGAGCAGTTCTTC. Its translation is CASSLGGTSDNSYNEQFF. The chain combines TRBV5-1 with TRBJ2-1; 10 nucleotides agree with TRBD2. The V segment lost 0 bases and the J segment 0 bases; nucleotides outside the gene matches: 6. The CDR3 contains 18 residues. CDR1 SGHRS and CDR2 YFSETQ come from the germline V gene.

The chain couples TRBV9 to TRBJ1-1; D is possibly TRBD1 (5 bases). The V and J ends lost 4 bases and 5 bases respectively, with 12 bases between them. The CDR3 spans 13 residues. Per the germline V gene, CDR1 is SGDLS and CDR2 is YYNGEE. The CDR3 DNA sequence: TGTGCCAGCAGCCCTGCGGGGGTTACTGAAGCTTTCTTT. As protein: CASSPAGVTEAFF.